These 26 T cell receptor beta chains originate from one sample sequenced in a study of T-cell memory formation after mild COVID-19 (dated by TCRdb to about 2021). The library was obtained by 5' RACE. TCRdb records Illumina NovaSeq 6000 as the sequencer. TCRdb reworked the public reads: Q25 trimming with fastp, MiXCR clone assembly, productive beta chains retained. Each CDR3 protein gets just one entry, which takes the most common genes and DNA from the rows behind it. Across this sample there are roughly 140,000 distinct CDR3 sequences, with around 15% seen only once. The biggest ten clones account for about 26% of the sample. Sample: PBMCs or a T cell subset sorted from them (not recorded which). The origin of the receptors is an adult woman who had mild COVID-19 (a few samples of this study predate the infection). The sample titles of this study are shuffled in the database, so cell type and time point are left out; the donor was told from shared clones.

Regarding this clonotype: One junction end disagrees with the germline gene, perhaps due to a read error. CDR3 DNA: TGTGCCAGTAGTTTAGACCCGGGACGGAGGGCGACCGGGGAGCTGTTTTTT. Protein sequence: CASSLDPGRRATGELFF. The chain has TRBV19 and TRBJ2-2; tentatively, D is TRBD2 (6 bases). Germline V CDR1 and CDR2: LNHDA, SQIVND (reference sequence). This CDR3 is 17 amino acids long.

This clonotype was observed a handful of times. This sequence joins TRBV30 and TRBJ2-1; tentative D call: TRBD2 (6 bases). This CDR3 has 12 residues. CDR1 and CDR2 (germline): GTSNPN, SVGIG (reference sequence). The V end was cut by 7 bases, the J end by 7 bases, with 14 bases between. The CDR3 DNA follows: TGTGCCTCCGGCGGGAATGGTAATGAGCAGTTCTTC. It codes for CASGGNGNEQFF.

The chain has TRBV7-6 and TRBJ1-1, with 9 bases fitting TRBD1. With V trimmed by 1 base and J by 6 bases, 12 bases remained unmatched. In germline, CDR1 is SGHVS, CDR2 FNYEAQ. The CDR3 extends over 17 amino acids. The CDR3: CASSLGAPTGGIAEAFF. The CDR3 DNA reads TGTGCCAGCAGCTTAGGGGCCCCCACAGGGGGCATCGCTGAAGCTTTCTTT.

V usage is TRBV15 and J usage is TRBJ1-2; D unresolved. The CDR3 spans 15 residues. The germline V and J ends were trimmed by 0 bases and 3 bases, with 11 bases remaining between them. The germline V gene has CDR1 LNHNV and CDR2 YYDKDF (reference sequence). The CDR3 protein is CATSRDWVSDYGYTF. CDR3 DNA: TGTGCCACCAGCAGAGATTGGGTGTCAGACTATGGCTACACCTTC.

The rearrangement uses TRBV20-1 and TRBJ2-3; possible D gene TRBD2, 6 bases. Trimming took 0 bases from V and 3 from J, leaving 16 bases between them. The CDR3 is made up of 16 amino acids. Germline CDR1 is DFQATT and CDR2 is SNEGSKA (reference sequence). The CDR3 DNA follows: TGCAGTGCTAGAGAAGTAACGGGAGCGCGTACAGATACGCAGTATTTT. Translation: CSAREVTGARTDTQYF.

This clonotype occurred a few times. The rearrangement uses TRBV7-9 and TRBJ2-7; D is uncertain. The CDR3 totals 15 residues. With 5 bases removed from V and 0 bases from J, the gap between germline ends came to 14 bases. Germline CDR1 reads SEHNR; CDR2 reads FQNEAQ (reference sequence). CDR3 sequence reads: CASSPPPAHSYEQYF. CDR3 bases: TGTGCCAGCAGCCCACCACCAGCGCACTCCTACGAGCAGTACTTC.

CDR3 DNA: TGTGCCAGCAGCGCCGGGACAGGGAACACAGATACGCAGTATTTT. Its translation: CASSAGTGNTDTQYF. V usage is TRBV6-4 and J usage is TRBJ2-3; TRBD1 agrees at 9 bases. CDR1 and CDR2 from the germline V gene are MRHNA and SNTAGT. With V trimmed by 6 bases and J by 2 bases, 6 bases remained unmatched. The CDR3 totals 15 residues.

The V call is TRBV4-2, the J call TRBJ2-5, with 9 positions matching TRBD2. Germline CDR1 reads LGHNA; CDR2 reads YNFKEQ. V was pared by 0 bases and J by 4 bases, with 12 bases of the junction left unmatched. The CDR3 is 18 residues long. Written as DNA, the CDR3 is TGTGCCAGCAGCCAAGACTGGCGCGGGGGGGCAGTTGGAGAGACCCAGTACTTC. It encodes CASSQDWRGGAVGETQYF.

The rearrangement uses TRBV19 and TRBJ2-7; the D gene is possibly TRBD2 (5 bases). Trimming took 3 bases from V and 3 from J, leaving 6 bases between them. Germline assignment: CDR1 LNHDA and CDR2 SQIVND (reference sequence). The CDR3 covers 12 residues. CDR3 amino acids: CASSISGYEQYF. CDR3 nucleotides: TGTGCCAGTAGTATCAGCGGCTACGAGCAGTACTTC. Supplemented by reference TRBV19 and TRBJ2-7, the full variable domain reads DGGITQSPKYLFRKEGQNVTLSCEQNLNHDAMYWYRQDPGQGLRLIYYSQIVNDFQKGDIAEGYSVSREKKESFPLTVTSAQKNPTAFYLCASSISGYEQYFGPGTRLTVT.

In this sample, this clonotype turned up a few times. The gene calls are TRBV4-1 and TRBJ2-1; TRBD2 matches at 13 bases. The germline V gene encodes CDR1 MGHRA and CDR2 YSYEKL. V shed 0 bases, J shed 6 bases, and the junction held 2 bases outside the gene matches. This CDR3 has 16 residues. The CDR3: CASSQDRTSGGNEQFF. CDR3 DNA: TGCGCCAGCAGCCAAGATCGGACTAGCGGGGGCAATGAGCAGTTCTTC.

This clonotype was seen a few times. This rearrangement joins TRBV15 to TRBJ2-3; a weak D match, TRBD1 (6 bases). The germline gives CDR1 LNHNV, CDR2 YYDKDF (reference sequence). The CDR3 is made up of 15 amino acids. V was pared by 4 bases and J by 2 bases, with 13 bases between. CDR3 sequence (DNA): TGTGCCACCAGCACCACCTGGACAGACACAGATACGCAGTATTTT. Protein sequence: CATSTTWTDTDTQYF. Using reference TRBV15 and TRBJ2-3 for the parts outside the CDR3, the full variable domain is DAMVIQNPRYQVTQFGKPVTLSCSQTLNHNVMYWYQQKSSQAPKLLFHYYDKDFNNEADTPDNFQSRRPNTSFCFLDIRSPGLGDTAMYLCATSTTWTDTDTQYFGPGTRLTVL.

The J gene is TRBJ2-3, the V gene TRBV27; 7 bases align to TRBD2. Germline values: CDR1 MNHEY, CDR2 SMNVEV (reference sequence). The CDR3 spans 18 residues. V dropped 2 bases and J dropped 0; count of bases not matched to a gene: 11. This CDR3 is CASSLGVGGGPSTDTQYF. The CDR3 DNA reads TGTGCCAGCAGTTTAGGAGTGGGCGGGGGACCAAGCACAGATACGCAGTATTTT.

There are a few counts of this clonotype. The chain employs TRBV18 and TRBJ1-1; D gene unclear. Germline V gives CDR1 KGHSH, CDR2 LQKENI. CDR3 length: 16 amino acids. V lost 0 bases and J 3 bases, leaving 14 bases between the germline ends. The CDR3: CASSPPSLRLDTEAFF. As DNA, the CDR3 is TGTGCCAGCTCACCACCGTCACTTCGACTGGACACTGAAGCTTTCTTT.

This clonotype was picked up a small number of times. For the CDR3, the DNA is TGTGCCAGTAGTATGCGGACAGGGATCGACGAGCAGTACTTC. The encoded protein is CASSMRTGIDEQYF. The chain combines TRBV19 with TRBJ2-7; 8 nucleotides match TRBD1. The CDR3 covers 14 residues. Germline trimming cut 3 bases from V and 5 bases from J; bases unmatched to any gene: 6. CDR1 and CDR2 from the germline V gene are LNHDA and SQIVND (reference sequence).

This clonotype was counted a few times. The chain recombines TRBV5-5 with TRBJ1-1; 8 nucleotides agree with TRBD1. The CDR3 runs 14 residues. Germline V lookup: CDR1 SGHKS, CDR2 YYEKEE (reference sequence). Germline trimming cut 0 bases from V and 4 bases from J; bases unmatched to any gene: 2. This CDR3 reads CASSLDRGVTEAFF. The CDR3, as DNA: TGTGCCAGCAGCTTGGACAGGGGGGTCACTGAAGCTTTCTTT.

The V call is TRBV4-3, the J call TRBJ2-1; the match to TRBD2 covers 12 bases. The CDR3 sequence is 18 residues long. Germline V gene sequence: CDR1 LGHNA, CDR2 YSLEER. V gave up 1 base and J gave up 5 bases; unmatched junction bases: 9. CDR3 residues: CASSQALAGGQADNEQFF. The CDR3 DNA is TGCGCCAGCAGCCAAGCGCTAGCGGGAGGGCAAGCCGACAATGAGCAGTTCTTC.

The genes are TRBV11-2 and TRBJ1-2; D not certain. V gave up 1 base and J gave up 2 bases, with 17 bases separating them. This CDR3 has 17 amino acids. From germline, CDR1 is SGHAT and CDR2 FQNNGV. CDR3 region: CASSLGAQGSKNYGYTF. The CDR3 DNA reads TGTGCCAGCAGCTTAGGTGCCCAAGGAAGTAAAAACTATGGCTACACCTTC. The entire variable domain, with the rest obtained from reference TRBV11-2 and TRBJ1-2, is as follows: EAGVAQSPRYKIIEKRQSVAFWCNPISGHATLYWYQQILGQGPKLLIQFQNNGVVDDSQLPKDRFSAERLKGVDSTLKIQPAKLEDSAVYLCASSLGAQGSKNYGYTFGSGTRLTVV.

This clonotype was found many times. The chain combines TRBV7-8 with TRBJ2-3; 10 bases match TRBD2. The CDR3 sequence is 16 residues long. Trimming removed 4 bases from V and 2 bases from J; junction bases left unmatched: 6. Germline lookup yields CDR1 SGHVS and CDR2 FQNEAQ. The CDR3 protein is CASSWTAGGITDTQYF. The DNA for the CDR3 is TGTGCCAGCAGCTGGACAGCGGGGGGGATCACAGATACGCAGTATTTT.

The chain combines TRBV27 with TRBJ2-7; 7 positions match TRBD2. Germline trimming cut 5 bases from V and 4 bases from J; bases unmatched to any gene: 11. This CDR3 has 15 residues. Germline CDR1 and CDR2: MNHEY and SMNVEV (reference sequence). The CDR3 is CASSPRSSGYYEQYF. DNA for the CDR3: TGTGCCAGCAGTCCCAGATCTAGCGGATATTACGAGCAGTACTTC.

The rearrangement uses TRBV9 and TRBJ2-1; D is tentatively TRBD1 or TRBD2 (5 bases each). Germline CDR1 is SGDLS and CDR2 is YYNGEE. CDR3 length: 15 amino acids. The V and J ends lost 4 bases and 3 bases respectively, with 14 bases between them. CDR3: CASSLPGTDYNEQFF. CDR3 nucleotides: TGTGCCAGCAGCCTTCCCGGGACGGACTACAATGAGCAGTTCTTC.

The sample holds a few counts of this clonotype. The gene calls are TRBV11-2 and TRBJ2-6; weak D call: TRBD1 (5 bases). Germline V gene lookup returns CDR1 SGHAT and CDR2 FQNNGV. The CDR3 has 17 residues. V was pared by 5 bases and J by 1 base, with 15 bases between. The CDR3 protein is CASSRAGHPSGANVLTF. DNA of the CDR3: TGTGCCAGCAGCCGGGCCGGACACCCTTCTGGGGCCAACGTCCTGACTTTC.

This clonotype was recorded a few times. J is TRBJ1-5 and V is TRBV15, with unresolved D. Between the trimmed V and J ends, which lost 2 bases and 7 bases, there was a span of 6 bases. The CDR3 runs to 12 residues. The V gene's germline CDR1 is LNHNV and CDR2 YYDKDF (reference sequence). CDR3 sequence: CATSRPPQPQHF. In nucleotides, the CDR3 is TGTGCCACCAGCAGACCCCCCCAGCCCCAGCATTTT.

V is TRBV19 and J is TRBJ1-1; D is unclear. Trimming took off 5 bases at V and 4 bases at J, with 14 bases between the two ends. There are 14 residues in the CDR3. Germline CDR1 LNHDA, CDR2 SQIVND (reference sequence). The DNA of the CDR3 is TGTGCCAGTAGTCGCACGGTGTATGCCACTGAAGCTTTCTTT. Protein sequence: CASSRTVYATEAFF.

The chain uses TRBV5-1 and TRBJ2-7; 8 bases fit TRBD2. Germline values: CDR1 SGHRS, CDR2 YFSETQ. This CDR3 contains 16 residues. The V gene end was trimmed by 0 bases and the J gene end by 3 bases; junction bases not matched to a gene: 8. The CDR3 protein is CASSLGPQREYYEQYF. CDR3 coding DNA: TGCGCCAGCAGCTTGGGCCCGCAGCGGGAGTACTACGAGCAGTACTTC.

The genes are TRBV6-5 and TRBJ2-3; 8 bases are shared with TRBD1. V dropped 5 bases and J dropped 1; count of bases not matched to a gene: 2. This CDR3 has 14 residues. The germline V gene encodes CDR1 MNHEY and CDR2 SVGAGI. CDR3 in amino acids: CASSETGGTDTQYF. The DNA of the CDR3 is TGTGCCAGCAGTGAGACAGGGGGCACAGATACGCAGTATTTT.

DNA of the CDR3: TGTGCCAGCAGCGTAGATGGAACTTACAATGAGCAGTTCTTC. This translates into CASSVDGTYNEQFF. The gene calls are TRBV9 and TRBJ2-1; D not certain. The germline V gene has CDR1 SGDLS and CDR2 YYNGEE. This CDR3 region has 14 residues. V was shortened by 0 bases and J by 4 bases, with 8 bases between the two germline ends.